This is a list of T cell receptor beta chains from one sample in a study of identical twins. TCRdb called the 5' RACE reads again in MiXCR, with one record for every CDR3 protein. The sample includes about 500,000 distinct CDR3 sequences, roughly an eighth of them seen just once. This same sample was also taken into another study, of yellow fever vaccine responses in identical twins.

The material sequenced was CD4+ T cells sorted from blood. The source is a woman aged 18 to 35 in good health. Each CDR3 is given with its conserved first and last residue. The order of the fields is J gene, clone size, V gene, D gene, CDR3 protein, CDR3 DNA. A D gene is named only where the DNA matches it firmly. Not every row has a clone size; where given, it reads once, few, many or a size class.

J: TRBJ1-1
size: NA
V: TRBV7-9
D: NA
CDR3: CASSLEKGNYKAFF
DNA: TGTGCCAGCAGCTTAGAAAAGGGGAACTACAAAGCTTTCTTT

J: TRBJ2-7
size: few
V: TRBV7-2
D: TRBD1
CDR3: CASSYRQGTSNEQYF
DNA: TGTGCCAGCAGCTATCGACAGGGGACGTCCAACGAGCAGTACTTC

J: TRBJ1-4
size: few
V: TRBV20-1
D: NA
CDR3: CSARAVNEKLFF
DNA: TGCAGTGCTAGAGCGGTGAATGAAAAACTGTTTTTT

J: TRBJ2-1
size: NA
V: TRBV29-1
D: NA
CDR3: CSVEVDSYNEQFF
DNA: TGCAGCGTTGAAGTCGACAGTTACAACGAGCAGTTCTTC

J: TRBJ2-7
size: NA
V: TRBV9
D: NA
CDR3: CASSIASGHSYEQYF
DNA: TGTGCCAGCAGCATAGCCTCGGGACATTCCTACGAGCAGTACTTC

J: TRBJ2-3
size: few
V: TRBV9
D: NA
CDR3: CASSVEFGTTTDTQYF
DNA: TGTGCCAGCAGCGTAGAGTTCGGCACCACCACAGATACGCAGTATTTT

J: TRBJ2-7
size: NA
V: TRBV20-1
D: TRBD1
CDR3: CSARDQQGSPYEQYF
DNA: TGCAGTGCTAGAGATCAACAGGGGTCCCCCTACGAGCAGTACTTC

J: TRBJ2-5
size: NA
V: TRBV5-1
D: NA
CDR3: CASSRSGVQETQYF
DNA: TGCGCCAGCAGCCGCTCAGGGGTCCAAGAGACCCAGTACTTC

J: TRBJ2-1
size: few
V: TRBV14
D: TRBD1
CDR3: CASSQVTGGNEQFF
DNA: TGTGCCAGCAGCCAAGTGACAGGGGGCAATGAGCAGTTCTTC

J: TRBJ2-3
size: few
V: TRBV5-1
D: NA
CDR3: CASSFNRDTQYF
DNA: TGCGCCAGCAGCTTCAACCGAGATACGCAGTATTTT

J: TRBJ1-2
size: NA
V: TRBV18
D: NA
CDR3: CASSPSFTYANYGYTF
DNA: TGTGCCAGCTCACCAAGCTTCACCTATGCTAACTATGGCTACACCTTC

J: TRBJ1-2
size: NA
V: TRBV12-3/TRBV12-4
D: TRBD1
CDR3: CASSSGQVWGYTF
DNA: TGTGCCAGCAGTTCAGGACAGGTCTGGGGCTACACCTTC

J: TRBJ1-2
size: few
V: TRBV29-1
D: TRBD1
CDR3: CSAGTGGKGNYGYTF
DNA: TGCAGCGCAGGGACAGGGGGCAAGGGTAACTATGGCTACACCTTC